This T cell receptor beta chain was observed in a study of blood T cell repertoires in COVID-19. Using immunoSEQ multiplex PCR, the repertoire was profiled, and TCRdb retains in-frame clones only, with some absent. In the table there are around 300,000 clones, around nine tenths of which are singletons. This CDR3 region has 15 residues. CDR1 SQVTM and CDR2 ANQGSEA come from the germline V gene. V dropped 4 bases and J dropped 9; count of bases not matched to a gene: 13. The sequenced material came from PBMCs or T cells enriched from blood (not recorded which). The clonotype was recovered from a woman in her thirties or forties who had recovered from COVID-19. V usage is TRBV29-1 and J usage is TRBJ2-7; 12 nucleotides match TRBD1. The CDR3 region is CSVGISGTGGRGQYF. CDR3 coding DNA: TGCAGCGTTGGGATATCCGGGACAGGGGGCCGTGGGCAGTACTTC.